The 24 T cell receptor beta chains in this list originate from one sample, sequenced in a study of CD8+CD57+ T cells in acquired aplastic anemia (dated 2018 in TCRdb). TCRdb lists the instrument as Illumina HiSeq 2000. Profiling of TCR beta VDJ combinations and CDR3 sequences used genomic DNA as the template. Starting from the raw public reads, TCRdb applied fastp trimming at Q25, assembled clones with MiXCR and retained in-frame beta chains. Here each entry gathers all rows of one CDR3 protein and keeps the most common genes and DNA. The sample records around 170,000 distinct CDR3 sequences, 63% of which are singletons. The ten largest clones represent under 60% of the sample. Sequences were obtained from sorted CD4+, CD8+, or CD8+CD57+ T cells (not recorded which) from PBMCs. Every receptor here comes from a human donor in good health.

The rearrangement links TRBV2 to TRBJ2-2, with D possibly TRBD1 on 6 matching bases. The CDR3 consists of 14 residues. The V gene lost 8 bases and the J gene lost 7 bases, with 17 bases spanning the gap. Germline CDR1 and CDR2: SNHLY and FYNNEI. CDR3 region: CASSDRTGRGELFF. Here the CDR3 DNA reads TGTGCCAGCTCAGACAGGACCGGCCGCGGGGAGCTGTTTTTT.

The V gene is TRBV20-1, the J gene TRBJ1-1; weak D call: TRBD1 (5 bases). Germline V gene lookup returns CDR1 DFQATT and CDR2 SNEGSKA (reference sequence). This CDR3 has 13 amino acids. V was shortened by 4 bases and J by 0 bases, with 9 bases between the two germline ends. The CDR3 sequence: CSATRALNTEAFF. CDR3 DNA sequence: TGCAGTGCTACCAGGGCCCTGAACACTGAAGCTTTCTTT.

V usage is TRBV20-1 and J usage is TRBJ1-4; D remains ambiguous. The germline gives CDR1 DFQATT, CDR2 SNEGSKA (reference sequence). V lost 6 bases and J 0 bases, leaving 8 bases between the germline ends. CDR3 length: 13 residues. The chain's CDR3 is CSAQVPTNEKLFF. CDR3 coding DNA: TGCAGTGCCCAGGTTCCAACTAATGAAAAACTGTTTTTT.

The chain uses TRBV15 and TRBJ2-7; 7 nucleotides agree with TRBD2. Trimming removed 0 bases from V and 7 bases from J; junction bases left unmatched: 9. The germline gives CDR1 LNHNV, CDR2 YYDKDF (reference sequence). CDR3 length equals 15 residues. The CDR3 spells CATSRDRRREYEQYF. The CDR3 DNA is TGTGCCACCAGCAGAGATCGGCGGCGGGAGTATGAGCAGTACTTC.

The V call is TRBV6-6, the J call TRBJ1-1; D perhaps matches TRBD1 (5 bases). CDR1 is MNHNY and CDR2 is SVGAGI in the germline V gene (reference sequence). This CDR3 contains 15 residues. V lost 5 bases and J 2 bases, leaving 15 bases between the germline ends. The CDR3 loop is CASSPRVGENTEAFF. For the CDR3, the DNA is TGTGCCAGCAGTCCCAGGGTGGGGGAAAACACTGAAGCTTTCTTT.

The genes are TRBV20-1 and TRBJ2-1, with a weak D call TRBD2 (5 bases). This CDR3 is built from 12 residues. The V and J ends lost 5 bases and 8 bases respectively, with 13 bases between them. CDR1 and CDR2 from the germline V gene are DFQATT and SNEGSKA (reference sequence). CDR3 sequence reads: CSAVGRYDEQFF. The CDR3 DNA sequence: TGCAGTGCTGTTGGGAGATATGATGAGCAGTTCTTC.

This chain links TRBV7-2 with TRBJ2-5, with D possibly matching TRBD2 (6 bases). The CDR3 totals 13 residues. CDR1 SGHTA and CDR2 FQGNSA come from the germline V gene. Trimming removed 5 bases at V and 1 base at J, with 8 bases between. CDR3 nucleotide sequence: TGTGCCAGCAGCGTGGGACTCCAAGAGACCCAGTACTTC. This translates into CASSVGLQETQYF. The variable domain in full, with the rest retrieved from reference TRBV7-2 and TRBJ2-5, is GAGVSQSPSNKVTEKGKDVELRCDPISGHTALYWYRQSLGQGLEFLIYFQGNSAPDKSGLPSDRFSAERTGGSVSTLTIQRTQQEDSAVYLCASSVGLQETQYFGPGTRLLVL.

The CDR3 loop is CASSHRGGDTQYF. CDR3 DNA sequence: TGTGCCAGCAGCCACAGGGGGGGAGATACGCAGTATTTT. The V call is TRBV9, the J call TRBJ2-3; perhaps TRBD1 as D (8 bases). The V and J ends lost 4 bases and 5 bases respectively, with 11 bases between them. The CDR3 has 13 amino acids. Germline assignment: CDR1 SGDLS and CDR2 YYNGEE.

V is TRBV19 and J is TRBJ2-7, with TRBD2 matching 8 bases. Germline CDR1 LNHDA, CDR2 SQIVND (reference sequence). V dropped 10 bases and J dropped 0; count of bases not matched to a gene: 11. CDR3 length: 15 amino acids. The CDR3 reads CATSTGGGFSYEQYF. The CDR3 DNA is TGTGCCACCTCCACTGGCGGGGGGTTCTCCTACGAGCAGTACTTC.

The chain recombines TRBV10-3 with TRBJ1-4, with 7 bases fitting TRBD1. The CDR3 totals 17 residues. Germline V gene data show CDR1 as ENHRY and CDR2 as SYGVKD. V gave up 6 bases and J gave up 0 bases; unmatched junction bases: 10. CDR3 sequence: CAISGDTGTATNEKLFF. The CDR3 DNA reads as TGTGCCATCAGCGGCGATACCGGGACAGCAACTAATGAAAAACTGTTTTTT.

The V gene is TRBV7-9, the J gene TRBJ2-7; tentative D call: TRBD1 (5 bases). Between the trimmed V and J ends, which lost 11 bases and 1 base, there was a span of 9 bases. This CDR3 has 11 amino acids. Germline-derived CDR1 and CDR2 are SEHNR and FQNEAQ (reference sequence). The CDR3: CASQESYEQYF. In nucleotides, the CDR3 is TGTGCCTCACAGGAATCCTACGAGCAGTACTTC.

The chain couples TRBV7-6 to TRBJ2-7; TRBD1 aligns across 9 bases. CDR3 size: 15 residues. Germline V gene data show CDR1 as SGHVS and CDR2 as FNYEAQ. V was pared by 2 bases and J by 4 bases, with 6 bases of the junction left unmatched. The CDR3 sequence is CASSLSTGGVYEQYF. DNA for the CDR3: TGTGCCAGCAGCTTATCTACAGGGGGCGTGTACGAGCAGTACTTC.

There are many counts of this clonotype. V is TRBV9 and J is TRBJ1-2, with a possible D match to TRBD1 (5 bases). Germline loops: CDR1 SGDLS, CDR2 YYNGEE. The CDR3 length is 17 residues. V was cut by 0 bases and J by 5 bases, with 20 bases left in between. The CDR3 DNA sequence: TGTGCCAGCAGCGTAGGATGGGACGTAGGGAATCGGTATGGCTACACCTTC. Translated: CASSVGWDVGNRYGYTF.

The chain uses TRBV20-1 and TRBJ2-7; D possibly uses TRBD1 or TRBD2 (5 bases each). The CDR3 length is 13 residues. Looked up from germline, CDR1 is DFQATT and CDR2 is SNEGSKA (reference sequence). Trimming left V 1 base short and J 6 bases short, with 13 bases between. Here the CDR3 reads CSARAGGGGEQYF. The CDR3 bases are TGCAGTGCTAGAGCTGGGGGTGGGGGCGAGCAGTACTTC.

The V call is TRBV19, the J call TRBJ1-2; TRBD1 is a possible D gene (6 bases). V lost 7 bases, J lost 6 bases, and 15 bases lay in between. CDR1 and CDR2 (germline): LNHDA, SQIVND (reference sequence). The CDR3 spans 13 residues. The DNA for the CDR3 is TGTGCCAGTAATCAACAGGGACGGGATGGCTACACCTTC. Its translation: CASNQQGRDGYTF.

The chain employs TRBV29-1 and TRBJ1-2; D not resolved. CDR1 is SQVTM, CDR2 ANQGSEA, per germline. V was clipped by 0 bases and J by 4 bases, with 9 bases between them. This CDR3 spans 13 amino acids. Here the CDR3 DNA reads TGCAGCGTTGAAGACCCGGCCCTCTATGGCTACACCTTC. Its translation is CSVEDPALYGYTF.

The rearrangement links TRBV24-1 to TRBJ2-1; perhaps TRBD2 as D (6 bases). The CDR3 runs 17 residues. From germline, CDR1 is KGHDR and CDR2 SFDVKD. Trimming cost V 0 bases and J 0 bases, with 11 bases left between them. CDR3 residues: CATSDLGAGSSYNEQFF. The DNA for the CDR3 is TGTGCCACCAGTGATTTGGGAGCGGGCTCCTCCTACAATGAGCAGTTCTTC.

V usage is TRBV14 and J usage is TRBJ1-2; TRBD1 might be the D (6 bases). Germline V CDR1 and CDR2: SGHDN, FVKESK. The CDR3 is 16 residues long. Deletions cut 4 bases from V and 8 bases from J, with 23 bases between. The CDR3 DNA sequence: TGTGCCAGCAGCCTCCGAGGCGTGGGGGCTAATAGGGGCTACACCTTC. Its translation: CASSLRGVGANRGYTF. Full variable domain (remainder filled in from reference TRBV14 and TRBJ1-2): EAGVTQFPSHSVIEKGQTVTLRCDPISGHDNLYWYRRVMGKEIKFLLHFVKESKQDESGMPNNRFLAERTGGTYSTLKVQPAELEDSGVYFCASSLRGVGANRGYTFGSGTRLTVV.

This CDR3 reads CASSRLAAITDTQYF. The CDR3 DNA sequence: TGTGCCAGCAGCCGACTAGCGGCTATCACAGATACGCAGTATTTT. The V call is TRBV7-2, the J call TRBJ2-3; 9 bases fit TRBD2. Trimming at V came to 5 bases and at J to 2 bases, leaving 5 bases not matched to a gene. CDR1 is SGHTA, CDR2 FQGNSA, per germline. The CDR3 has 15 amino acids.

This clonotype has a count of ten or more. The rearrangement links TRBV19 to TRBJ2-1, with D unclear. V lost 5 bases, J lost 5 bases, and 13 bases lay in between. The germline V gene has CDR1 LNHDA and CDR2 SQIVND (reference sequence). This CDR3 has 14 amino acids. The CDR3 nucleotides read TGTGCCAGTAGTTCCTGGACGGCCAACAATGAGCAGTTCTTC. Its translation is CASSSWTANNEQFF.

J is TRBJ1-6 and V is TRBV19; 8 bases are a match to TRBD1. The V gene's germline CDR1 is LNHDA and CDR2 SQIVND (reference sequence). The CDR3 covers 13 residues. Trimming cost V 5 bases and J 12 bases; bases outside gene matches: 6. The CDR3 DNA sequence: TGTGCCAGTAGTGCCGACAGGGGCGTACCCCTCCACTTT. It yields the protein CASSADRGVPLHF.

The J gene is TRBJ2-1, the V gene TRBV7-6, with TRBD2 identical over 16 bases. CDR1 SGHVS and CDR2 FNYEAQ come from the germline V gene. With 5 bases clipped from V and 9 bases from J, the junction kept 7 bases outside the gene matches. The CDR3 runs 16 residues. The CDR3 bases are TGTGCCAGCAGCACCGGGACTAGCGGGAGGGTAGGTGAGCAGTTCTTC. It is translated as CASSTGTSGRVGEQFF.

This clonotype has a count of ten or more. This chain connects TRBV11-2 to TRBJ1-2, with TRBD1 as a possible D gene (5 bases). Trimming took off 5 bases at V and 3 bases at J, with 25 bases between the two ends. CDR1 is SGHAT, CDR2 FQNNGV, per germline. This CDR3 is built from 18 residues. The CDR3 protein is CASSPHRTQGETYYGYTF. CDR3 DNA sequence: TGTGCCAGCAGCCCCCATAGGACCCAGGGCGAAACTTACTATGGCTACACCTTC.

Concerning this clonotype itself: At one boundary the junction diverges from the germline segment, which might be a read error. The chain uses TRBV7-9 and TRBJ2-1, with D perhaps TRBD1 or TRBD2 (5 bases each). In germline, CDR1 is SEHNR, CDR2 FQNEAQ (reference sequence). The length of the CDR3 is 11 residues. In DNA, the CDR3 is TGTGCCAGCAGCACAGAGGGACCGGGGTCCTTC. Encoded protein: CASSTEGPGSF.